This T cell receptor (beta chain) appears in the sequencing data of a study of STAT5B mutations in CD4+ large granular lymphocyte leukemia. Study details: Among healthy donors, a particular HLA allele went with more CDR3 'QG' motifs.

Sequencing used immunoSEQ multiplex PCR; TCRdb keeps in-frame clones, though not all of them. The data hold about 46,000 clones, with about 86% observed a single time. Study outcomes and limitations: Higher CD4+ than CD8+ T-LGLL clonality might reflect small sample size. No patients shared main leukemic clonotypes, though roughly 27% appeared at low frequency elsewhere. 8/27 top patient clones versus 2/35 control clones were TRBV06-family.

The CDR3 totals 11 residues. Germline V gene lookup returns CDR1 GTSNPN and CDR2 SVGIG (reference sequence). Trimming pared 3 bases from V and 2 bases from J, leaving 3 bases between. Remarks on this clone: Its antigen remains unidentified.

The specimen sequenced was CD4+ T cells from blood buffy coats. The V call is TRBV30, the J call TRBJ2-3; D is ambiguous. This clonotype originated in a human donor in good health. Here the CDR3 reads CAWRFTDTQYF. The DNA for the CDR3 is TGTGCCTGGAGGTTCACAGATACGCAGTATTTT. The full variable domain, completed using reference TRBV30 and TRBJ2-3, is SQTIHQWPATLVQPVGSPLSLECTVEGTSNPNLYWYRQAAGRGLQLLFYSVGIGQISSEVPQNLSASRPQDRQFILSSKKLLLSDSGFYLCAWRFTDTQYFGPGTRLTVL.